This entry features one T cell receptor (beta chain) sequence. Its cognate antigen is unknown. The data were taken from a study of shared clonotypes between healthy human individuals. About the study: Aged between 18 and 49, the donors were a couple of women and a few men.

Naive CD8 cells, CD45RO-negative and positively selected for CCR7, excluded terminally differentiated effector memory CD45RA+ cells. All donors were healthy HIV-negative adults lacking recent acute infections or vaccinations. Germline V lookup: CDR1 MNHEY, CDR2 SMNVEV (reference sequence). V was clipped by 5 bases and J by 3 bases; unmatched bases: 7. This CDR3 region has 15 residues. General study points: Naive subsets tended to show greater estimated richness than memory subsets.

A deep-level run was used for the assay. Profiling relied on immunoSEQ multiplex PCR, and the TCRdb table lists in-frame clones only, not all of them. The profile shows some 2 million clones, less than 95% of them singletons. This rearrangement joins TRBV27 to TRBJ1-5, with 7 bases fitting TRBD1. The clonotype comes from a man between 18 and 35 years old in good health. Material: naive CD8+ T cells sorted from blood. The CDR3 is CASSPLDRNNQPQHF. Here the CDR3 DNA reads TGTGCCAGCAGTCCCCTGGACAGGAACAATCAGCCCCAGCATTTT.